The 27 T cell receptor beta chains below were found in one sample sequenced in a study of shared clonotypes between healthy human individuals. Assay: immunoSEQ multiplex PCR; the TCRdb copy retains only in-frame clones and omits some. The data contain 2 million to 2.5 million clones, just over 90% of them singletons. Sequencing input: naive CD4+ T cells from PBMCs. Subset given: CD45RA+ positively selected. These receptors originate from a man between 18 and 29 years old in good health. Some clones in this sample may be carry-over from other donors' samples.

The chain has TRBV11-3 and TRBJ2-1; 12 positions agree with TRBD2. CDR3 length: 17 amino acids. Germline assignment: CDR1 SGHNT and CDR2 YENEEA. The V and J ends lost 5 bases and 5 bases, in that order; junction bases with no gene match: 10. For the CDR3, the DNA is TGTGCCAGCAGCCCGACTAGCGGGAGAAATAGGGACAATGAGCAGTTCTTC. Protein sequence: CASSPTSGRNRDNEQFF.

This clone was detected only once. The V gene is TRBV11-1, the J gene TRBJ1-2; D call uncertain. V gave up 0 bases and J gave up 3 bases, with 2 bases separating them. The germline CDR1 and CDR2 sequences are SGHAT and FQDESV (reference sequence). The CDR3 runs 12 residues. The CDR3 spells CASSLADYGYTF. The CDR3 DNA reads as TGTGCCAGCAGCTTAGCGGACTATGGCTACACCTTC.

This clone was observed a handful of times. V usage is TRBV28 and J usage is TRBJ1-2; maybe TRBD1 (5 bases). The V end was cut by 7 bases, the J end by 1 base, with 16 bases between. This CDR3 has 15 amino acids. Germline CDR1 MDHEN, CDR2 SYDVKM. CDR3 DNA sequence: TGTGCCAGCACTCCCCCCGGGACGGTTAACTATGGCTACACCTTC. Amino acid sequence: CASTPPGTVNYGYTF.

The chain employs TRBV5-1 and TRBJ2-1; 7 bases align to TRBD2. The germline CDR1 and CDR2 sequences are SGHRS and YFSETQ. The trim removed 0 bases at V and 5 bases at J, leaving 8 bases unmatched. CDR3 length: 16 amino acids. CDR3 residues: CASSLVSGLGNNEQFF. The CDR3 nucleotides are TGCGCCAGCAGCTTGGTTTCAGGACTAGGGAACAATGAGCAGTTCTTC.

The rearrangement links TRBV6-4 to TRBJ2-7; D might be TRBD2 (5 bases). Germline V gene sequence: CDR1 MRHNA, CDR2 SNTAGT. This CDR3 spans 17 amino acids. The V and J ends lost 0 bases and 1 base respectively, with 16 bases between them. The CDR3 DNA reads TGTGCCAGCAGTGACTCGATCCCAGAGGGTAATTCCTACGAGCAGTACTTC. This gives the protein CASSDSIPEGNSYEQYF.

Written as DNA, the CDR3 is TGTGCCAGCTCACCACCGGGACAGGGTCACAATGAGCAGTTCTTC. It codes for CASSPPGQGHNEQFF. The rearrangement joins TRBV18 to TRBJ2-1; TRBD1 matches 9 bases. Germline V gene data show CDR1 as KGHSH and CDR2 as LQKENI. The junction had 2 bases not matched to a gene; V was cut back by 0 bases and J by 5 bases. CDR3 size: 15 residues.

As concerns this clone: Distinct nucleotide sequences in the sample also encode this CDR3. The CDR3 DNA reads TGTGCCAGCAGTTACTCTGGGGAGACCCAGTACTTC. Amino acid sequence: CASSYSGETQYF. V is TRBV6-6 and J is TRBJ2-5; D is uncertain. The CDR3 sequence is 12 residues long. The V gene lost 0 bases and the J gene lost 5 bases, with 4 bases spanning the gap. Per germline, CDR1 MNHNY and CDR2 SVGAGI (reference sequence).

This chain connects TRBV21-1 to TRBJ1-4. TRBV21-1 is deemed a pseudogene. There are 14 residues in the CDR3. In DNA form, the CDR3 reads TGTGCCAGTCTACCGGAGGAGGGCGATGAAAAACTGTTTTTT. This encodes CASLPEEGDEKLFF.

This clone was recorded once. The rearrangement links TRBV2 to TRBJ1-4; 12 bases agree with TRBD1. V was clipped by 6 bases and J by 4 bases; unmatched bases: 6. The CDR3 loop spans 16 amino acids. Germline CDR1 and CDR2: SNHLY and FYNNEI. Here the CDR3 reads CASRGDRGQGNEKLFF. CDR3 sequence (DNA): TGTGCCAGCAGGGGGGACAGGGGGCAGGGTAATGAAAAACTGTTTTTT.

The chain links TRBV30 to TRBJ1-3; D is unclear. Looked up from germline, CDR1 is GTSNPN and CDR2 is SVGIG (reference sequence). V shed 0 bases and J shed 1 base, with 10 bases lying between them. This CDR3 region has 15 residues. The CDR3 DNA sequence: TGTGCCTGGAGTGTAGGAGGAGTGTCTGGAAACACCATATATTTT. Its translation is CAWSVGGVSGNTIYF.

The rearrangement links TRBV28 to TRBJ2-3; 7 nucleotides match TRBD2. Germline V lookup: CDR1 MDHEN, CDR2 SYDVKM. This CDR3 has 12 residues. With 11 bases clipped from V and 4 bases from J, the junction kept 6 bases outside the gene matches. The CDR3 DNA sequence: TGTGCCTTGGGAGGGCGCGCAGATACGCAGTATTTT. Protein sequence: CALGGRADTQYF.

This chain links TRBV6-5 with TRBJ1-2; a weak D match, TRBD1 (6 bases). This CDR3 has 14 residues. The germline V gene encodes CDR1 MNHEY and CDR2 SVGAGI. Trimming stripped 4 bases from V and 7 bases from J, with 16 bases between. The CDR3 DNA reads as TGTGCCAGCAGTTTAAACAGGGCGGGGTCTGGCTACACCTTC. Amino acids: CASSLNRAGSGYTF.

J is TRBJ2-6 and V is TRBV5-1, with 8 bases lining up with TRBD1. Trimming took 4 bases from V and 4 from J; bases not matched to a gene: 7. CDR1 and CDR2 from the germline V gene are SGHRS and YFSETQ. The CDR3 runs 16 residues. The CDR3, as DNA: TGCGCCAGCAGCCCAAGGACAGGGACAGGGGCCAACGTCCTGACTTTC. Translation: CASSPRTGTGANVLTF.

Only one count was recorded for this clone. The chain recombines TRBV14 with TRBJ2-3; D is uncertain. CDR3 size: 21 residues. The V end was cut by 0 bases, the J end by 3 bases, with 28 bases between. The germline V gene has CDR1 SGHDN and CDR2 FVKESK. CDR3 sequence reads: CASSQDAALVEWALGTDTQYF. The CDR3, as DNA: TGTGCCAGCAGCCAAGATGCTGCCTTAGTGGAATGGGCGCTAGGTACAGATACGCAGTATTTT.

Of note for this clone: Distinct nucleotide sequences in the sample also encode this CDR3. This chain uses TRBV7-2 with TRBJ2-2; 11 nucleotides line up with TRBD2. This CDR3 has 15 amino acids. After removal of 1 base from V and 5 bases from J, the junction contained 0 bases not matched to a gene. Germline lookup yields CDR1 SGHTA and CDR2 FQGNSA. The CDR3 is CASSLGLAGTGELFF. In DNA form, the CDR3 reads TGTGCCAGCAGCTTAGGACTAGCGGGAACCGGGGAGCTGTTTTTT.

The chain recombines TRBV4-1 with TRBJ2-3; D tentatively reads TRBD1 or TRBD2 (11 bases each). The germline V and J ends were trimmed by 0 bases and 1 base, with 29 bases remaining between them. Germline CDR1 MGHRA, CDR2 YSYEKL. The CDR3 is 22 residues long. CDR3 sequence reads: CASSQEFAGQGVSGRGTDTQYF. Here the CDR3 DNA reads TGCGCCAGCAGCCAAGAATTCGCGGGACAGGGGGTTAGCGGGAGGGGCACAGATACGCAGTATTTT.

The chain is built from TRBV5-1 and TRBJ2-1; D may correspond to TRBD1 or TRBD2 (5 bases each). CDR3 length equals 15 residues. CDR1 is SGHRS and CDR2 is YFSETQ in the germline V gene. Trimming left V 0 bases short and J 5 bases short, with 12 bases between. DNA of the CDR3: TGCGCCAGCAGCTTGGTGGGGGTCCCCAACAATGAGCAGTTCTTC. It encodes CASSLVGVPNNEQFF. The variable domain in full, with the rest retrieved from reference TRBV5-1 and TRBJ2-1, is KAGVTQTPRYLIKTRGQQVTLSCSPISGHRSVSWYQQTPGQGLQFLFEYFSETQRNKGNFPGRFSGRQFSNSRSEMNVSTLELGDSALYLCASSLVGVPNNEQFFGPGTRLTVL.

This sequence joins TRBV10-1 and TRBJ2-1, with 11 bases identical to TRBD2. The trim removed 3 bases at V and 13 bases at J, leaving 14 bases unmatched. The CDR3 covers 16 residues. Germline-derived CDR1 and CDR2 are WNHNN and SYGVQD (reference sequence). The CDR3 coding sequence is TGCGCCAGCAGTGAAGGGATTAGCGGGAGGGCCAGGAATCAGTTCTTC. Translated, it gives CASSEGISGRARNQFF.

The table lists this clone with a count of one. This sequence joins TRBV6-5 and TRBJ2-7; 9 positions agree with TRBD1. Germline-derived CDR1 and CDR2 are MNHEY and SVGAGI. The CDR3 runs to 15 residues. Trimming removed 6 bases from V and 3 bases from J; junction bases left unmatched: 9. DNA for the CDR3: TGTGCCAGCAGGGATCCGGGACAGGGTCTCTACGAGCAGTACTTC. It codes for CASRDPGQGLYEQYF.

The J gene is TRBJ1-3, the V gene TRBV6-1; 8 nucleotides align to TRBD1. Germline CDR1 is MNHNS and CDR2 is SASEGT. This CDR3 has 15 amino acids. After removal of 2 bases from V and 2 bases from J, the junction contained 2 bases not matched to a gene. The CDR3 reads CASSETGGAGNTIYF. Written as DNA, the CDR3 is TGTGCCAGCAGTGAAACAGGGGGAGCTGGAAACACCATATATTTT.

The V gene is TRBV2, the J gene TRBJ2-3; 8 bases map to TRBD2. V lost 7 bases, J lost 0 bases, and 6 bases stayed unmatched. The germline CDR1 and CDR2 sequences are SNHLY and FYNNEI. The CDR3 is 15 residues long. The CDR3 reads CASTRAGASTDTQYF. The CDR3 nucleotides are TGTGCCAGCACCCGAGCGGGGGCAAGCACAGATACGCAGTATTTT.

The chain carries TRBV18 and TRBJ1-3; D may be TRBD1 (6 bases). Trimming removed 3 bases at V and 0 bases at J, with 15 bases between. CDR3 length equals 17 residues. Germline assignment: CDR1 KGHSH and CDR2 LQKENI. The DNA for the CDR3 is TGTGCCAGCTCACCTATAGGACAGCCGAGCTCTGGAAACACCATATATTTT. Protein product: CASSPIGQPSSGNTIYF.

The count of this clone is one. The rearrangement joins TRBV5-1 to TRBJ2-5; 7 bases are shared with TRBD2. The CDR3 has 16 residues. The germline CDR1 and CDR2 sequences are SGHRS and YFSETQ. After removal of 4 bases from V and 1 base from J, the junction contained 10 bases not matched to a gene. In DNA, the CDR3 is TGCGCCAGCAGCCCATTAGCGGGCCCGACCCAAGAGACCCAGTACTTC. Protein product: CASSPLAGPTQETQYF.

The chain recombines TRBV11-2 with TRBJ1-4, with no clear D. The V end lost 5 bases, the J end lost 0 bases, and 7 bases lay between the germline ends. This CDR3 has 14 residues. Germline V CDR1 and CDR2: SGHAT, FQNNGV. This chain's CDR3 is CASSRRTTNEKLFF. As DNA, the CDR3 is TGTGCCAGCAGCCGCAGGACAACTAATGAAAAACTGTTTTTT.

The J gene is TRBJ2-7, the V gene TRBV5-1, with 10 positions matching TRBD1. V lost 3 bases and J lost 3; bases outside the gene matches: 6. Germline CDR1 and CDR2: SGHRS and YFSETQ. The CDR3 consists of 15 residues. CDR3 sequence: CASSSGTGALYEQYF. In DNA form, the CDR3 reads TGCGCCAGCAGCTCCGGGACAGGGGCGCTCTACGAGCAGTACTTC.

This clone was seen only once. CDR3 sequence reads: CASSPPLGAYEQYF. For the CDR3, the DNA is TGTGCCAGCTCACCCCCATTGGGGGCCTACGAGCAGTACTTC. V gene TRBV18 combines with J gene TRBJ2-7; the D call may be TRBD1 or TRBD2 (5 bases each). Trimming removed 3 bases from V and 2 bases from J, with 11 bases in between. The CDR3 has 14 amino acids. Germline V gives CDR1 KGHSH, CDR2 LQKENI.

This clone was detected only a few times. The chain carries TRBV11-2 and TRBJ1-2; unclear D gene. Germline V CDR1 and CDR2: SGHAT, FQNNGV. The CDR3 loop spans 12 amino acids. V lost 5 bases and J lost 4, with 8 bases in between. The CDR3 region has the DNA TGTGCCAGCAGCGAGGAGGCCTATGGCTACACCTTC. Protein sequence: CASSEEAYGYTF.